One sample yielded the 11 T cell receptor beta chains listed below, sequenced in a study of neurological immune-mediated disorders. TCRdb recomputed calls from the 5' RACE reads with MiXCR, one row per CDR3 protein. The table records about 30,000 distinct CDR3 sequences, about 15% of them present only once. The sequencing sample was made of PBMCs. The source is a man between 65 and 79 years old in good health.

The gene calls are TRBV4-2 and TRBJ1-5; D perhaps matches TRBD1 (5 bases). Per germline, CDR1 LGHNA and CDR2 YNFKEQ. The V end lost 0 bases, the J end lost 3 bases, and 12 bases lay between the germline ends. The CDR3 totals 16 residues. CDR3 sequence reads: CASSQDRQPNNQPQHF. In DNA, the CDR3 is TGTGCCAGCAGCCAAGATCGACAGCCCAACAATCAGCCCCAGCATTTT.

This clonotype came up many times. This chain's CDR3 is CASSQNPDRVSEAFF. CDR3 sequence (DNA): TGTGCCAGCAGCCAAAATCCCGACCGAGTCTCTGAAGCTTTCTTT. The gene calls are TRBV4-2 and TRBJ1-1; no definite D call. Germline V lookup: CDR1 LGHNA, CDR2 YNFKEQ. This CDR3 has 15 residues. V dropped 2 bases and J dropped 6 bases, with 16 bases sitting between them.

This clonotype was counted ten times or more. The J gene is TRBJ2-1, the V gene TRBV9; no definite D call. Germline V gene lookup returns CDR1 SGDLS and CDR2 YYNGEE. This CDR3 has 15 residues. Trimming took off 4 bases at V and 0 bases at J, with 11 bases between the two ends. CDR3 sequence: CASSRTVNSYNEQFF. For the CDR3, the DNA is TGTGCCAGCAGCCGAACCGTGAACTCCTACAATGAGCAGTTCTTC.

The rearrangement links TRBV5-6 to TRBJ1-2; no clear D. Germline CDR1 is SGHDT and CDR2 is YYEEEE. With 4 bases removed from V and 4 bases from J, the gap between germline ends came to 8 bases. The CDR3 covers 12 residues. This CDR3 is CASSLGVYGYTF. The CDR3 DNA follows: TGTGCCAGCAGCCTCGGGGTCTATGGCTACACCTTC. The complete variable domain, with remaining parts taken from reference TRBV5-6 and TRBJ1-2, reads DAGVTQSPTHLIKTRGQQVTLRCSPKSGHDTVSWYQQALGQGPQFIFQYYEEEERQRGNFPDRFSGHQFPNYSSELNVNALLLGDSALYLCASSLGVYGYTFGSGTRLTVV.

A remark on this clonotype: A junction boundary mismatches the germline segment, possibly from a read error. This chain links TRBV5-1 with TRBJ1-1; no definite D call. Germline assignment: CDR1 SGHRS and CDR2 YFSETQ. CDR3 length equals 13 residues. The CDR3 coding sequence is TGCGCCAGCAGCTTGGATGGTGGATGGGCCTTAAGGTTC. This translates into CASSLDGGWALRF.

This clonotype has at least ten counts. The CDR3: CASSLLRGGTGELFF. The DNA for the CDR3 is TGTGCCAGCAGCTTGTTGCGGGGGGGCACCGGGGAGCTGTTTTTT. This chain connects TRBV5-5 to TRBJ2-2; 9 bases align to TRBD2. Germline CDR1 SGHKS, CDR2 YYEKEE (reference sequence). The CDR3 runs 15 residues. J was trimmed by 4 bases and V by 1 base; bases with no gene match: 2.

The chain has TRBV12-5 and TRBJ2-5; D could derive from TRBD1 or TRBD2 (5 bases each). The V gene lost 1 base and the J gene lost 5 bases, with 17 bases spanning the gap. Germline assignment: CDR1 LGHNT and CDR2 FRNRAP. The CDR3 runs 16 residues. The CDR3 here is CASGLGSTAGTETQYF. CDR3 bases: TGTGCTAGTGGTTTGGGAAGCACAGCAGGGACGGAGACCCAGTACTTC.

This chain connects TRBV29-1 to TRBJ2-6; 8 bases match TRBD2. Germline V lookup: CDR1 SQVTM, CDR2 ANQGSEA. V shed 5 bases, J shed 2 bases, and the junction held 5 bases outside the gene matches. This CDR3 is built from 15 residues. CDR3 in DNA: TGCAGCGTTCGTCCCGGGGGGGCTGGGGCCAACGTCCTGACTTTC. This codes for CSVRPGGAGANVLTF.

This clonotype has a handful of counts. The gene calls are TRBV6-5 and TRBJ1-6, with a weak D call TRBD1 (5 bases). V lost 6 bases and J lost 10, with 16 bases in between. The CDR3 loop spans 14 amino acids. Germline V gives CDR1 MNHEY, CDR2 SVGAGI. The CDR3 loop reads CASSNMGGVSPLHF. CDR3 coding DNA: TGTGCCAGCAGCAACATGGGGGGGGTCTCACCCCTCCACTTT.

This clonotype came up many times. CDR3 sequence (DNA): TGTGCCACCAGTGATTCTGAGGCAGGCGGGTTCGGCGGGGAGCTGTTTTTT. Amino acids: CATSDSEAGGFGGELFF. The chain recombines TRBV24-1 with TRBJ2-2; possible D gene TRBD2, 5 bases. CDR1 is KGHDR and CDR2 is SFDVKD in the germline V gene. This CDR3 comprises 17 residues. V gave up 2 bases and J gave up 7 bases, with 19 bases separating them.

This chain uses TRBV4-3 with TRBJ2-1; 7 nucleotides agree with TRBD2. The length of the CDR3 is 14 residues. CDR1 is LGHNA, CDR2 YSLEER, per germline. J was trimmed by 9 bases and V by 2 bases; bases with no gene match: 7. The CDR3 reads CASSQRTGRGEQFF. The CDR3 DNA reads TGCGCCAGCAGCCAACGGACGGGGAGGGGTGAGCAGTTCTTC.